Following are 9 T cell receptor beta chains from one sample sequenced in a study of T cell responses to AZD1222 COVID-19 vaccine. Data came from immunoSEQ multiplex PCR; TCRdb stores just in-frame clones and leaves some out. The sample holds 150,000 to 200,000 clones, around nine tenths seen once. Sequenced material: peripheral blood, taken 28 days after the second AZD1222 dose. These receptors were taken from an adult who received the AZD1222 COVID-19 vaccine.

The chain is built from TRBV7-7 and TRBJ2-1; D uncertain. The CDR3 has 16 residues. V lost 5 bases, J lost 0 bases, and 14 bases lay in between. The germline V gene encodes CDR1 SSHAT and CDR2 FNYEAQ (reference sequence). The CDR3 loop is CASSPLTVTSYNEQFF. The CDR3 nucleotides are TGTGCCAGCAGCCCCCTAACAGTGACCTCCTACAATGAGCAGTTCTTC.

The chain links TRBV12-3 or TRBV12-4 to TRBJ1-2; 7 positions agree with TRBD1. With V trimmed by 1 base and J by 8 bases, 4 bases remained unmatched. This CDR3 spans 13 amino acids. This CDR3 is CASSLGGGNGYTF. The CDR3 DNA sequence: TGTGCCAGCAGTTTAGGAGGGGGCAACGGCTACACCTTC.

The chain employs TRBV19 and TRBJ1-2; TRBD1 matches 10 bases. The CDR3 spans 17 residues. Per germline, CDR1 LNHDA and CDR2 SQIVND (reference sequence). J lost 8 bases, V lost 0 bases, and 12 bases had no gene match. CDR3 sequence: CASSIDLGTGALGGYTF. CDR3 sequence (DNA): TGTGCCAGTAGTATAGATCTCGGGACAGGGGCCCTTGGGGGCTACACCTTC.

This clone was detected a few times. This chain connects TRBV3-1 (or the pseudogene TRBV3-2) to TRBJ1-2, with D possibly being TRBD1 (6 bases). Trimming removed 3 bases at V and 4 bases at J, with 12 bases between. Germline CDR1 reads LGHDT; CDR2 reads YNNKEL (reference sequence). The CDR3 totals 14 residues. The CDR3 sequence is CASSHLDRFYGYTF. CDR3 sequence (DNA): TGTGCCAGCAGCCACTTGGACAGATTCTATGGCTACACCTTC.

The V and J genes are TRBV5-1 and TRBJ2-2; perhaps D is TRBD1 or TRBD2 (5 bases each). V was cut by 4 bases and J by 4 bases, with 8 bases left in between. CDR1 and CDR2 (germline): SGHRS, YFSETQ. This CDR3 is 13 amino acids long. In DNA form, the CDR3 reads TGCGCCAGCAGCGGGACCCGCACCGGGGAGCTGTTTTTT. Its protein is CASSGTRTGELFF.

V and J are TRBV5-5 and TRBJ2-6; unclear D gene. Between the trimmed V and J ends, which lost 3 bases and 0 bases, there was a span of 10 bases. This CDR3 contains 16 residues. Looked up from germline, CDR1 is SGHKS and CDR2 is YYEKEE (reference sequence). This chain's CDR3 is CASSSPHLSGANVLTF. CDR3 sequence (DNA): TGTGCCAGCAGCTCACCACATCTCTCTGGGGCCAACGTCCTGACTTTC.

The genes are TRBV7-8 and TRBJ2-7; D possibly corresponds to TRBD1 (6 bases). This CDR3 spans 14 amino acids. Germline lookup yields CDR1 SGHVS and CDR2 FQNEAQ. Trimming pared 7 bases from V and 5 bases from J, leaving 18 bases between. CDR3 loop: CASTPVRGSNEQYF. The DNA for the CDR3 is TGTGCCAGCACCCCGGTAAGGGGGAGCAACGAGCAGTACTTC.

The chain employs TRBV30 and TRBJ1-4; D may be TRBD1 (6 bases). Between the trimmed V and J ends, which lost 2 bases and 3 bases, there was a span of 10 bases. Germline V gene lookup returns CDR1 GTSNPN and CDR2 SVGIG (reference sequence). The CDR3 has 14 amino acids. DNA for the CDR3: TGTGCCTGGAGTCTTGGGGGCTCTAATGAAAAACTGTTTTTT. It yields the protein CAWSLGGSNEKLFF.

The table lists this clone with a count of one. This chain joins TRBV7-9 and TRBJ2-6, with 10 positions matching TRBD1. The CDR3 loop spans 16 amino acids. From germline, CDR1 is SEHNR and CDR2 FQNEAQ (reference sequence). Trimming took 10 bases from V and 0 from J; bases not matched to a gene: 6. CDR3 in amino acids: CATRGTGVSGANVLTF. The DNA of the CDR3 is TGTGCCACCCGAGGGACAGGGGTCTCTGGGGCCAACGTCCTGACTTTC.